The text below deals with one T cell receptor (beta chain). Those who participated ranged in age from about 18 to 89 years and resided in 20 to 30 US areas. Two consecutive negative NP/OP PCR tests, clearance, or resolved symptoms defined Cohort 3 recovery. V was trimmed by 3 bases and J by 8 bases, leaving 11 bases between them. The CDR3 sequence is 13 residues long. CDR1 and CDR2 (germline): MNHEY, SMNVEV (reference sequence). This sample is drawn from a study of blood T cell repertoires in COVID-19. Repertoires were generated with immunoSEQ multiplex PCR, while TCRdb's copy carries only in-frame clones and drops some. The sample has hundreds of thousands of clones, approximately 89% seen once.

Sample: PBMCs or T cells enriched from blood (not recorded which). V usage is TRBV27 and J usage is TRBJ2-1; no firm D call. The clonotype was recovered from a woman aged 40-49 years who had recovered from COVID-19. CDR3 sequence: CASSFSGEDEQFF. The CDR3 DNA follows: TGTGCCAGCAGTTTCAGTGGCGAGGATGAGCAGTTCTTC.